This TCR beta chain was sequenced for a study of CD8+ T cells in alopecia areata. Study-wide results and caveats: Compared with normal scalp, lesional scalp had higher clonality and more expanded CD8+ clones.

Concerning this clone: Its target is not known.

Germline V lookup: CDR1 MDHEN, CDR2 SYDVKM. The trim removed 5 bases at V and 5 bases at J, leaving 2 bases unmatched. The CDR3 consists of 12 residues. Once RNA had been extracted, it was reverse transcribed into cDNA to act as the sequencing template. The table came from immunoSEQ multiplex PCR; TCRdb's copy has only in-frame clones and leaves some out. The sample includes tens of thousands of clones, 45% to 60% seen only once; the top ten take approximately 5.4%. Alopecia areata patients provided lesional scalp punch biopsies and peripheral blood. PBMC-derived CD4+ and CD8+ T cells were sorted. This clonotype originated in a human donor with alopecia areata. The genes are TRBV28 and TRBJ2-7, with 8 bases fitting TRBD1. What was sequenced was NKG2D-high CD8+ T cells sorted from blood. Here the CDR3 DNA reads TGTGCCAGCAGTCCAGGGGGCCACGAGCAGTACTTC. Translated: CASSPGGHEQYF.